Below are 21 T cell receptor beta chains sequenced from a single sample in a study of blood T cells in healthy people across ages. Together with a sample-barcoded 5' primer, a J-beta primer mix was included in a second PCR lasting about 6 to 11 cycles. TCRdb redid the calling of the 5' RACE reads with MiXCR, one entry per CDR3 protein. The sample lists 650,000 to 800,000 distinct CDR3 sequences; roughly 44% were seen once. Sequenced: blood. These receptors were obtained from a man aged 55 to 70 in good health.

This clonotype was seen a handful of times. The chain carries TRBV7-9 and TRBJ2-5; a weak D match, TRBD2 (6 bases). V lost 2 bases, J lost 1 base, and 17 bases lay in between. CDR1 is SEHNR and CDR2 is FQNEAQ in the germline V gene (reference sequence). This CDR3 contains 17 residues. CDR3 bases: TGTGCCAGCAGCTTACAAGGAGGGCCGGGGATCCAAGAGACCCAGTACTTC. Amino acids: CASSLQGGPGIQETQYF.

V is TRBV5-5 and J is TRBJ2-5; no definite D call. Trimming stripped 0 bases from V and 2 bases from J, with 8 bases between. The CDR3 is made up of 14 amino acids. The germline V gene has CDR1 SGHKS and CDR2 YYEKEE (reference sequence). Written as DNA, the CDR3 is TGTGCCAGCAGCTTGGTGTCGACTCAAGAGACCCAGTACTTC. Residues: CASSLVSTQETQYF.

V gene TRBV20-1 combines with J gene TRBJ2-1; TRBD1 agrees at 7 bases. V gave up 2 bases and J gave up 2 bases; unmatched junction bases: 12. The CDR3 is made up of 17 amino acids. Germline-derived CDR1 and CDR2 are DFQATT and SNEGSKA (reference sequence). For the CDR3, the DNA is TGCAGTGCTAGAAAATGGGACAGTGACAGCGCCTACAATGAGCAGTTCTTC. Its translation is CSARKWDSDSAYNEQFF.

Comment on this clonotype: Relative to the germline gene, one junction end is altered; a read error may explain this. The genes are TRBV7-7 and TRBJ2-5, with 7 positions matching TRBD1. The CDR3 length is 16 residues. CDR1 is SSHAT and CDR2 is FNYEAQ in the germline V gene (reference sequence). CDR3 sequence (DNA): TGCGCCAGCAGCTTAATCAGCCGGGACAGCCAAGAGACCCAGTACTTC. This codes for CASSLISRDSQETQYF.

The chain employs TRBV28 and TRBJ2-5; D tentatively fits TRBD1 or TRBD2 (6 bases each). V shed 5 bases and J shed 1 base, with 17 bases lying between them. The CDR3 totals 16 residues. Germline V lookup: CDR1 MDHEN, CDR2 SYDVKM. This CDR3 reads CASSPRGWGLQETQYF. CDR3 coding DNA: TGTGCCAGCAGTCCCCGGGGGTGGGGGCTCCAAGAGACCCAGTACTTC.

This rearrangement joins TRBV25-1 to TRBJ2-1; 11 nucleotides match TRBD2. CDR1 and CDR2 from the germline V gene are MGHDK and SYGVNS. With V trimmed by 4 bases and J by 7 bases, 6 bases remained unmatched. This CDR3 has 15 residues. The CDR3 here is CASSVLRLAGNEQFF. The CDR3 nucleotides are TGTGCCAGCAGTGTATTGAGACTAGCGGGGAATGAGCAGTTCTTC.

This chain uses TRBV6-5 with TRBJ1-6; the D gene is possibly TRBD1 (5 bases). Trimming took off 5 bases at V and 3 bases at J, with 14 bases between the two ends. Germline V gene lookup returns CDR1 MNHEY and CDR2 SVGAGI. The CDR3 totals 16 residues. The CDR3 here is CASSTGAVNYNSPLHF. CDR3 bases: TGTGCCAGCAGTACAGGCGCGGTTAACTATAATTCACCCCTCCACTTT.

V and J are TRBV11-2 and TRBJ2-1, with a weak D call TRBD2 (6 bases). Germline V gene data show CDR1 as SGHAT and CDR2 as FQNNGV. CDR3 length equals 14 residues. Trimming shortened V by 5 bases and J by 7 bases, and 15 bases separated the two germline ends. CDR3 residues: CASSVRQEGNEQFF. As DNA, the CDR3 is TGTGCCAGCAGCGTTCGCCAGGAGGGGAATGAGCAGTTCTTC. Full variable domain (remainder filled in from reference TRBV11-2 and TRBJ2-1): EAGVAQSPRYKIIEKRQSVAFWCNPISGHATLYWYQQILGQGPKLLIQFQNNGVVDDSQLPKDRFSAERLKGVDSTLKIQPAKLEDSAVYLCASSVRQEGNEQFFGPGTRLTVL.

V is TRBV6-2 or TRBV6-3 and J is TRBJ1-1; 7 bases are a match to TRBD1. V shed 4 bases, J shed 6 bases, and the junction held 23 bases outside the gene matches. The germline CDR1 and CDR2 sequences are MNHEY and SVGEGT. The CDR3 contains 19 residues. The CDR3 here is CASSSHNRGLSDKYPEAFF. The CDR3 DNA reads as TGTGCCAGCAGTTCTCATAACAGGGGACTCTCGGATAAATACCCTGAAGCTTTCTTT.

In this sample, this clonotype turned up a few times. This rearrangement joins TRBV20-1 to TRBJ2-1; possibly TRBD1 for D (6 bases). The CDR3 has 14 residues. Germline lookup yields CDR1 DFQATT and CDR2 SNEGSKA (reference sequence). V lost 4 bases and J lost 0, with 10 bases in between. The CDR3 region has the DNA TGCAGTGCTAAAATCAGGGGCTCCTACAATGAGCAGTTCTTC. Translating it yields CSAKIRGSYNEQFF.

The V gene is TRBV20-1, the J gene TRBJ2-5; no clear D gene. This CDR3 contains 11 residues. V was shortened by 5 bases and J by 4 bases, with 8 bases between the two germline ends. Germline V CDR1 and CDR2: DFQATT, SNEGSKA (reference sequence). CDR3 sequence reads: CSAHLRETQYF. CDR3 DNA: TGCAGTGCTCACCTCCGAGAGACCCAGTACTTC.

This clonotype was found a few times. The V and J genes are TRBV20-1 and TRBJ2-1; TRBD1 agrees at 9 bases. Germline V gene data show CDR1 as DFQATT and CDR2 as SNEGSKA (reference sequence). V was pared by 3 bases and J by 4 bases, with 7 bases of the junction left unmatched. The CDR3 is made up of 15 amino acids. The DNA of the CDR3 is TGCAGTGCTAGGAAAGCGGGACAGGGATACAATGAGCAGTTCTTC. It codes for CSARKAGQGYNEQFF.

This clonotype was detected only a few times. CDR3 in amino acids: CASSPLLLQSTDTQYF. The CDR3 DNA reads TGTGCCAGCAGTCCCCTTCTCCTCCAATCCACAGATACGCAGTATTTT. This chain uses TRBV12-3 or TRBV12-4 with TRBJ2-3; no clear D. The V end lost 5 bases, the J end lost 2 bases, and 17 bases lay between the germline ends. This CDR3 has 16 amino acids.

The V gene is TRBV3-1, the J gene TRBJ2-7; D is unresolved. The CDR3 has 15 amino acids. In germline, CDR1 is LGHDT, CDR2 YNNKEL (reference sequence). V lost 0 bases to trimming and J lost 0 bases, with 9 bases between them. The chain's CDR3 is CASSQENRLSYEQYF. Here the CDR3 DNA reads TGTGCCAGCAGCCAAGAGAACAGACTCTCCTACGAGCAGTACTTC.

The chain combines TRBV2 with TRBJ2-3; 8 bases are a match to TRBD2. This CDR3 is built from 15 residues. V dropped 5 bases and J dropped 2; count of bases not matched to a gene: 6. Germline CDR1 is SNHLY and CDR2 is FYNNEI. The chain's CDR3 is CASSRAGGFTDTQYF. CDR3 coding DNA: TGTGCCAGCAGTAGGGCGGGGGGCTTCACAGATACGCAGTATTTT. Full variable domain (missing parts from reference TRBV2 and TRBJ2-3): EPEVTQTPSHQVTQMGQEVILRCVPISNHLYFYWYRQILGQKVEFLVSFYNNEISEKSEIFDDQFSVERPDGSNFTLKIRSTKLEDSAMYFCASSRAGGFTDTQYFGPGTRLTVL.

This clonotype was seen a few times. DNA of the CDR3: TGTGCCAGCAGCCCCGCGACTAAAACCTACAATGAGCAGTTCTTC. The encoded protein is CASSPATKTYNEQFF. The chain is built from TRBV3-1 and TRBJ2-1; the D gene is possibly TRBD2 (5 bases). The CDR3 runs 15 residues. CDR1 is LGHDT, CDR2 YNNKEL, per germline (reference sequence). The V end lost 4 bases, the J end lost 2 bases, and 12 bases lay between the germline ends.

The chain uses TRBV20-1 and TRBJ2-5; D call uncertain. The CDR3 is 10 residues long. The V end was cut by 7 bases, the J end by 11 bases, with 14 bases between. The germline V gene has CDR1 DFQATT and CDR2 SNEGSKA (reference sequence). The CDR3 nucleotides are TGCAGTGTTTCTTGGACCGAACAGTACTTC. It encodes CSVSWTEQYF.

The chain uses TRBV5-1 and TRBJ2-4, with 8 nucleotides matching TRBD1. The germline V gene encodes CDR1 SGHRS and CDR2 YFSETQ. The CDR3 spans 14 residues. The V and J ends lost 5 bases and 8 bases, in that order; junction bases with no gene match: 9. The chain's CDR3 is CASRKLTGVDIQYF. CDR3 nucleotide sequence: TGCGCCAGCAGGAAATTGACAGGGGTGGACATTCAGTACTTC.

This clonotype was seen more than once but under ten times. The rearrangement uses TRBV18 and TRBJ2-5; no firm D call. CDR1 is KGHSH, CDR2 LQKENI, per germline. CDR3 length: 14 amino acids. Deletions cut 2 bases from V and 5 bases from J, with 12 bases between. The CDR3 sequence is CASSPRVFGETQYF. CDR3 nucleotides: TGTGCCAGCTCACCAAGGGTATTCGGGGAGACCCAGTACTTC. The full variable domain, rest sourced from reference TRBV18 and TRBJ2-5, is NAGVMQNPRHLVRRRGQEARLRCSPMKGHSHVYWYRQLPEEGLKFMVYLQKENIIDESGMPKERFSAEFPKEGPSILRIQQVVRGDSAAYFCASSPRVFGETQYFGPGTRLLVL.

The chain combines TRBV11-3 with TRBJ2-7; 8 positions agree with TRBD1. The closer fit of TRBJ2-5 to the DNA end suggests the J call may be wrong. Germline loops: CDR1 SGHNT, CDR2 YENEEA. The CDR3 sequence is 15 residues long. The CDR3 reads CASSPRGRGLETQYF. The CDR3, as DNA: TGTGCCAGCAGCCCTCGAGGCAGGGGGCTCGAGACCCAGTACTTC.

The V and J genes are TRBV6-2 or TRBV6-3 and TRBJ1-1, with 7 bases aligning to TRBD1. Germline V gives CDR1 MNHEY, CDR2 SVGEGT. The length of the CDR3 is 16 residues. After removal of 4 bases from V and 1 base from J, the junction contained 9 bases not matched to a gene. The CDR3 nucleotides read TGTGCCAGCAGTTTCAATCTGGGGACAGCGAACACTGAAGCTTTCTTT. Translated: CASSFNLGTANTEAFF.